The entry below describes one TCR beta chain. What it binds is not known. The data derive from a study of cytomegalovirus exposure and HLA in healthy donors. Here immunoSEQ multiplex PCR was the method, and the copy in TCRdb shows in-frame clones only, minus some. The sample has under 250,000 clones, approximately 78% seen once; the top ten hold roughly 1.2%. Germline trimming cut 5 bases from V and 1 base from J; bases unmatched to any gene: 6. CDR1 SEHNR and CDR2 FQNEAQ come from the germline V gene (reference sequence). The CDR3 is 15 amino acids. Points from the study as a whole: The study flagged fewer than 200 TCR beta chains as cytomegalovirus-associated.

The receptor was derived from a woman aged 25 to 45 in good health and CMV-seronegative. The source material was PBMCs. The rearrangement joins TRBV7-9 to TRBJ2-7; TRBD1 aligns across 9 bases. The CDR3 sequence is CASSRPGTGSYEQYF. DNA of the CDR3: TGTGCCAGCAGCCGCCCCGGGACAGGGTCCTACGAGCAGTACTTC.